The next 9 T cell receptor beta chains were all read from a single sample in a study of monozygotic twins with inflammatory bowel disease. TCRdb reanalyzed the 5' RACE reads, giving one entry per CDR3 protein sequence and no DNA. The repertoire shows around 140,000 distinct CDR3 sequences; the top ten hold around 2.5%. The source material was blood. The receptors here all came from a human donor with ulcerative colitis or Crohn's disease, or a healthy co-twin of an affected twin (not recorded which).

The chain carries TRBV28 and TRBJ2-1; TCRdb selects TRBD2, and the lack of DNA leaves this call unchecked. The CDR3 totals 13 residues. The germline CDR1 and CDR2 sequences are MDHEN and SYDVKM. The CDR3: CASSLPGLDFSIF.

This sequence joins TRBV20-1 and TRBJ1-5; TCRdb's assignment of TRBD1 cannot be checked, as there is no DNA. In germline, CDR1 is DFQATT, CDR2 SNEGSKA (reference sequence). The CDR3 runs to 14 residues. The CDR3 loop is CSARLTGGLQPQHF.

This rearrangement joins TRBV20-1 to TRBJ2-7; the TCRdb call, TRBD1, lacks DNA for checking. Germline CDR1 is DFQATT and CDR2 is SNEGSKA (reference sequence). The CDR3 spans 13 residues. The CDR3 sequence: CSAGPGSSYEQYF.

The J gene is TRBJ1-4, the V gene TRBV2; the TCRdb call, TRBD1, lacks DNA for checking. This CDR3 spans 15 amino acids. CDR1 is SNHLY and CDR2 is FYNNEI in the germline V gene. CDR3 sequence: CASTSKRGRIEKLFF.

The rearrangement joins TRBV12-3 or TRBV12-4 to TRBJ2-7; TCRdb selects TRBD1, and the lack of DNA leaves this call unchecked. CDR3 length: 14 residues. The CDR3 spells CASSLQGATYEQYF.

This chain links TRBV20-1 with TRBJ2-5; the D call from TCRdb, TRBD1, cannot be confirmed without DNA. The CDR3 is made up of 17 amino acids. Germline V gene data show CDR1 as DFQATT and CDR2 as SNEGSKA (reference sequence). CDR3 in amino acids: CSAMGQGALVSRETQYF.

V usage is TRBV9 and J usage is TRBJ2-3; TCRdb proposes TRBD1, but this gene call is untestable without DNA. Per germline, CDR1 SGDLS and CDR2 YYNGEE. The length of the CDR3 is 15 residues. CDR3 residues: CASSVSGRNTDTQYF.

The rearrangement joins TRBV20-1 to TRBJ2-7; TCRdb proposes TRBD1, but this gene call is untestable without DNA. From germline, CDR1 is DFQATT and CDR2 SNEGSKA (reference sequence). The CDR3 is made up of 14 amino acids. The CDR3 reads CSASRQAPSYEQYF.

The chain has TRBV18 and TRBJ1-1; TCRdb indicates TRBD1, and absent DNA this call remains unverified. The CDR3 covers 14 residues. CDR1 is KGHSH and CDR2 is LQKENI in the germline V gene. CDR3 in amino acids: CASSRGQANTEAFF.